The 21 T cell receptor beta chains presented below share a single source sample, sequenced in a study of OX40 agonist ivuxolimab in advanced cancers. Produced via immunoSEQ multiplex PCR; TCRdb's table is partial and in-frame only. Among about 100,000 clones listed, approximately 89% were seen once. The source material was CD4+ or CD8+ T cells sorted from blood, sampled in a trial of the OX40 agonist ivuxolimab. These receptors came from an adult with an advanced solid tumor such as melanoma, head and neck, liver or kidney cancer.

Of note for this clone: Other DNA sequences within the sample encode an identical CDR3. This chain links TRBV9 with TRBJ2-7; 7 bases align to TRBD1. The CDR3 runs 14 residues. The V gene end was trimmed by 0 bases and the J gene end by 4 bases; junction bases not matched to a gene: 4. The germline V gene has CDR1 SGDLS and CDR2 YYNGEE. CDR3 residues: CASSVGQGPYEQYF. Written as DNA, the CDR3 is TGTGCCAGCAGCGTAGGACAGGGCCCGTACGAGCAGTACTTC. Supplemented by reference TRBV9 and TRBJ2-7, the full variable domain reads DSGVTQTPKHLITATGQRVTLRCSPRSGDLSVYWYQQSLDQGLQFLIQYYNGEERAKGNILERFSAQQFPDLHSELNLSSLELGDSALYFCASSVGQGPYEQYFGPGTRLTVT.

This clone came up a few times. The rearrangement joins TRBV29-1 to TRBJ1-1; D might be TRBD1 (5 bases). V was clipped by 6 bases and J by 4 bases, with 12 bases between them. Germline-derived CDR1 and CDR2 are SQVTM and ANQGSEA. CDR3 length equals 12 residues. This CDR3 reads CSVKGVGTEAFF. DNA for the CDR3: TGCAGCGTGAAAGGGGTGGGCACTGAAGCTTTCTTT.

This chain uses TRBV28 with TRBJ2-7, with TRBD2 matching over 12 bases. CDR3 size: 16 residues. Germline V gene sequence: CDR1 MDHEN, CDR2 SYDVKM. V shed 2 bases and J 9 bases; nucleotides not matched to a gene: 11. The CDR3: CASSLPPLAGGFPQYF. The CDR3 region has the DNA TGTGCCAGCAGTTTACCCCCCCTAGCGGGAGGGTTCCCGCAGTACTTC. The entire variable domain, with the rest obtained from reference TRBV28 and TRBJ2-7, is as follows: DVKVTQSSRYLVKRTGEKVFLECVQDMDHENMFWYRQDPGLGLRLIYFSYDVKMKEKGDIPEGYSVSREKKERFSLILESASTNQTSMYLCASSLPPLAGGFPQYFGPGTRLTVT.

The chain employs TRBV19 and TRBJ2-4, with D possibly called TRBD1 or TRBD2 (5 bases each). Deletions cut 3 bases from V and 7 bases from J, with 13 bases between. Germline V gene data show CDR1 as LNHDA and CDR2 as SQIVND (reference sequence). The CDR3 has 14 residues. CDR3 residues: CASSIRTGGNIQYF. The CDR3 DNA follows: TGTGCCAGTAGTATTAGAACAGGCGGGAACATTCAGTACTTC.

The rearrangement links TRBV19 to TRBJ2-4; D may be TRBD1 or TRBD2 (6 bases each). This CDR3 is built from 16 residues. Germline CDR1 is LNHDA and CDR2 is SQIVND (reference sequence). Trimming shortened V by 4 bases and J by 8 bases, and 21 bases separated the two germline ends. The CDR3 region is CASSTWGDNNQDIQYF. In DNA, the CDR3 is TGTGCCAGTAGTACTTGGGGGGACAACAACCAAGACATTCAGTACTTC.

The V and J genes are TRBV18 and TRBJ1-2; maybe TRBD1 (5 bases). Germline lookup yields CDR1 KGHSH and CDR2 LQKENI. This CDR3 is built from 16 residues. The V gene lost 0 bases and the J gene lost 4 bases, with 15 bases spanning the gap. CDR3 sequence reads: CASSPPHTGQGYGYTF. In nucleotides, the CDR3 is TGTGCCAGCTCACCACCTCACACTGGACAAGGCTATGGCTACACCTTC.

Of note for this clone: The sample holds other DNA sequences that translate to the same CDR3. The CDR3 loop is CASSQDPNTEAFF. The CDR3 nucleotides read TGTGCCAGCAGCCAAGATCCGAACACTGAAGCTTTCTTT. This chain links TRBV14 with TRBJ1-1; D is unclear. CDR3 length: 13 residues. Trimming cost V 0 bases and J 1 base, with 3 bases left between them. CDR1 is SGHDN, CDR2 FVKESK, per germline.

The V call is TRBV5-1, the J call TRBJ2-2, with TRBD1 identical over 8 bases. Germline V gene data show CDR1 as SGHRS and CDR2 as YFSETQ. V was pared by 4 bases and J by 4 bases, with 6 bases of the junction left unmatched. The CDR3 contains 15 residues. The CDR3 DNA sequence: TGCGCCAGCAGCGGCCGACAGGGGTCCACCGGGGAGCTGTTTTTT. Translated: CASSGRQGSTGELFF.

The chain is built from TRBV14 and TRBJ2-1, with 7 bases aligning to TRBD2. Trimming took 4 bases from V and 5 from J; bases not matched to a gene: 17. The CDR3 has 18 amino acids. In germline, CDR1 is SGHDN, CDR2 FVKESK. The chain's CDR3 is CASSREGPGLRSHNEQFF. The DNA for the CDR3 is TGTGCCAGCAGCCGCGAAGGCCCGGGACTACGGAGCCACAATGAGCAGTTCTTC.

The J gene is TRBJ2-3, the V gene TRBV10-3; 9 positions agree with TRBD2. Trimming at V came to 2 bases and at J to 7 bases, leaving 4 bases not matched to a gene. The length of the CDR3 is 14 residues. In germline, CDR1 is ENHRY, CDR2 SYGVKD. The CDR3 coding sequence is TGTGCCATCAGTGAGACGACTAGCGGTAATACGCAGTATTTT. Encoded protein: CAISETTSGNTQYF.

This chain uses TRBV30 with TRBJ2-5, with 12 bases fitting TRBD2. Per germline, CDR1 GTSNPN and CDR2 SVGIG (reference sequence). Trimming at V came to 0 bases and at J to 5 bases, leaving 10 bases not matched to a gene. The CDR3 is made up of 17 amino acids. The CDR3 region has the DNA TGTGCCTGGAGTGTACGGCAACTAGCGGGAGGCCGGGAGACCCAGTACTTC. It codes for CAWSVRQLAGGRETQYF.

V and J are TRBV5-1 and TRBJ2-6, with D possibly being TRBD1 (5 bases). This CDR3 contains 18 residues. Germline CDR1 and CDR2: SGHRS and YFSETQ. V was clipped by 0 bases and J by 0 bases, with 13 bases between them. The CDR3 nucleotides read TGCGCCAGCAGCTTGGCCGACAGTACTTCCTCTGGGGCCAACGTCCTGACTTTC. Translated: CASSLADSTSSGANVLTF.

The genes are TRBV14 and TRBJ1-2, with 9 bases matching TRBD1. Germline CDR1 and CDR2: SGHDN and FVKESK. Trimming removed 0 bases from V and 2 bases from J; junction bases left unmatched: 4. The CDR3 has 16 residues. Written as DNA, the CDR3 is TGTGCCAGCAGCCAAGACGGCGGACAGGGGAACTATGGCTACACCTTC. Translation: CASSQDGGQGNYGYTF. The variable domain in full, with the rest retrieved from reference TRBV14 and TRBJ1-2, is EAGVTQFPSHSVIEKGQTVTLRCDPISGHDNLYWYRRVMGKEIKFLLHFVKESKQDESGMPNNRFLAERTGGTYSTLKVQPAELEDSGVYFCASSQDGGQGNYGYTFGSGTRLTVV.

This chain connects TRBV7-2 to TRBJ1-4; D might be TRBD1 (6 bases). This CDR3 is 16 amino acids long. Trimming removed 4 bases at V and 5 bases at J, with 17 bases between. Germline V lookup: CDR1 SGHTA, CDR2 FQGNSA. Here the CDR3 reads CASSSSPPGANEKLFF. The CDR3, as DNA: TGTGCCAGCAGCTCCAGCCCTCCGGGGGCGAATGAAAAACTGTTTTTT.

This clone was picked up a small number of times. The genes are TRBV7-3 and TRBJ1-1; possible D gene TRBD1, 5 bases. Looked up from germline, CDR1 is SGHTA and CDR2 is FQGTGA. CDR3 length equals 15 residues. Trimming shortened V by 0 bases and J by 1 base, and 9 bases separated the two germline ends. The CDR3 coding sequence is TGTGCCAGCAGCTTAACGGGGCAACCGAACACTGAAGCTTTCTTT. It translates to CASSLTGQPNTEAFF.

The V call is TRBV7-2, the J call TRBJ1-3; D is possibly TRBD1 (5 bases). Germline V lookup: CDR1 SGHTA, CDR2 FQGNSA. The V end lost 5 bases, the J end lost 0 bases, and 11 bases lay between the germline ends. There are 15 residues in the CDR3. CDR3 DNA: TGTGCCAGCAGCCCTTGGGGGGTCTCTGGAAACACCATATATTTT. Translated: CASSPWGVSGNTIYF. The full variable domain, its missing parts supplied by reference TRBV7-2 and TRBJ1-3, is GAGVSQSPSNKVTEKGKDVELRCDPISGHTALYWYRQSLGQGLEFLIYFQGNSAPDKSGLPSDRFSAERTGGSVSTLTIQRTQQEDSAVYLCASSPWGVSGNTIYFGEGSWLTVV.

The chain employs TRBV4-2 and TRBJ2-4; TRBD2 is a possible D gene (6 bases). The CDR3 extends over 15 amino acids. Germline values: CDR1 LGHNA, CDR2 YNFKEQ. The V and J ends lost 2 bases and 0 bases respectively, with 8 bases between them. The CDR3 DNA reads as TGTGCCAGCAGCCAACAGGGACTAGCCAAAAACATTCAGTACTTC. Amino acids: CASSQQGLAKNIQYF.

The genes are TRBV11-2 and TRBJ2-1; D not certain. This CDR3 has 11 residues. The V end lost 3 bases, the J end lost 9 bases, and 6 bases lay between the germline ends. Germline lookup yields CDR1 SGHAT and CDR2 FQNNGV. The CDR3 region is CASSFGPEQFF. DNA for the CDR3: TGTGCCAGCAGCTTTGGTCCTGAGCAGTTCTTC.

V usage is TRBV18 and J usage is TRBJ2-3, with 7 bases aligning to TRBD2. From germline, CDR1 is KGHSH and CDR2 LQKENI. The trim removed 3 bases at V and 3 bases at J, leaving 0 bases unmatched. The CDR3 is 13 amino acids. The CDR3 DNA follows: TGTGCCAGCTCACCGCGGGGGACAGATACGCAGTATTTT. Translating it yields CASSPRGTDTQYF.

J is TRBJ2-7 and V is TRBV6-6, with 14 bases identical to TRBD2. The germline CDR1 and CDR2 sequences are MNHNY and SVGAGI (reference sequence). This CDR3 has 15 residues. With 6 bases clipped from V and 7 bases from J, the junction kept 8 bases outside the gene matches. In DNA form, the CDR3 reads TGTGCCAGCAGACAGGGACTAGCGGGAGCCGGGGAGCAGTACTTC. Amino acid sequence: CASRQGLAGAGEQYF.

The V call is TRBV19, the J call TRBJ2-1; D not resolved. CDR3 length: 14 residues. The germline gives CDR1 LNHDA, CDR2 SQIVND (reference sequence). V lost 7 bases and J 4 bases, leaving 14 bases between the germline ends. The CDR3 DNA is TGTGCCAGTAATCCCGAGCCCGGTTACAATGAGCAGTTCTTC. Translated, it gives CASNPEPGYNEQFF.